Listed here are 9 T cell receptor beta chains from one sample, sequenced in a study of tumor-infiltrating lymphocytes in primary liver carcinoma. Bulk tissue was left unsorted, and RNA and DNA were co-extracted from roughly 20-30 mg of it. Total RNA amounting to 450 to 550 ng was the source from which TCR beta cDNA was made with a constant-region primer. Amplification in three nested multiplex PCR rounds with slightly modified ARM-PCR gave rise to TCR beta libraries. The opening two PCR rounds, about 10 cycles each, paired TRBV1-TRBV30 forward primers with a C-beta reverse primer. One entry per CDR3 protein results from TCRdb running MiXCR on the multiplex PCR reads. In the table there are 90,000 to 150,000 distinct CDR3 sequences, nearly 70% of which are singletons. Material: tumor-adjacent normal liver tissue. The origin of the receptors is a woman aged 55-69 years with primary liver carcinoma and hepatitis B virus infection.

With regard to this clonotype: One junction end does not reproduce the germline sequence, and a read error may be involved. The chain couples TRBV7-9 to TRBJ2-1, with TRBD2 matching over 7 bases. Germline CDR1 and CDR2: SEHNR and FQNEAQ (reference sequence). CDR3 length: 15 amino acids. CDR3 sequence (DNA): TGTGCCAGCAGCTTCCCCGAGCTAGCGGACAATGAGCGGTTCTTC. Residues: CASSFPELADNERFF.

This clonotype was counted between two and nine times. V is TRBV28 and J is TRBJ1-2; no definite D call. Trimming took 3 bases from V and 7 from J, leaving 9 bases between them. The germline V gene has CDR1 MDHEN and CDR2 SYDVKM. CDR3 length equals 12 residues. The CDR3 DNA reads TGTGCCAGCAGTTTGGACGTTTGTGGCTACACCTTC. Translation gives CASSLDVCGYTF.

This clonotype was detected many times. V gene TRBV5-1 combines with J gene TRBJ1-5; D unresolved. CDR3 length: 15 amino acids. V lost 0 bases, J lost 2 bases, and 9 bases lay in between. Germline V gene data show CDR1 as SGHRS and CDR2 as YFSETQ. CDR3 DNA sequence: TGCGCCAGCAGCTTGGGGGGTCGGGGCAATCAGCCCCAGCATTTT. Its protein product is CASSLGGRGNQPQHF.

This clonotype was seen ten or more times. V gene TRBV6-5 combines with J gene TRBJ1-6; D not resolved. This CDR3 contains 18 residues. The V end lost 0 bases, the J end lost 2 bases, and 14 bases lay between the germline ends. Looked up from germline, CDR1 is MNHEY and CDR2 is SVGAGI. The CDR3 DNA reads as TGTGCCAGCAGTTACTCAGTAGGCTCGGCCACCTATAATTCACCCCTCCACTTT. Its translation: CASSYSVGSATYNSPLHF.

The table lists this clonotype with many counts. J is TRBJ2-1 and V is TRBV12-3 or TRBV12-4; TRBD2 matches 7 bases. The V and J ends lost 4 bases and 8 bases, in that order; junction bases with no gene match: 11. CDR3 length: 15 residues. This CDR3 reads CASSYRTRGFDEQFF. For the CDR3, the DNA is TGTGCCAGCAGTTACCGGACTAGGGGTTTCGATGAGCAGTTCTTC.

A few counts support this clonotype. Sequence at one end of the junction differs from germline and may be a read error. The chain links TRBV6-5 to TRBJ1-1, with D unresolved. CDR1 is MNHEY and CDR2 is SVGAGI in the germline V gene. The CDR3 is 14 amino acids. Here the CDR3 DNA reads TGTACCAGCAGTTACTCGGCCGGAAACACTGGAGCTTTCTTT. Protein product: CTSSYSAGNTGAFF.

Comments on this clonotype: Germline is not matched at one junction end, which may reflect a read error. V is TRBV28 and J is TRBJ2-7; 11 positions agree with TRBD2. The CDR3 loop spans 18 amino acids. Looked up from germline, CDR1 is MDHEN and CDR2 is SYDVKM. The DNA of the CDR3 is TGTGCCAGTAGTTTCGTCCCGACTAGCGGGACCCCGAAATACGGGCAGTACTTC. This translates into CASSFVPTSGTPKYGQYF.

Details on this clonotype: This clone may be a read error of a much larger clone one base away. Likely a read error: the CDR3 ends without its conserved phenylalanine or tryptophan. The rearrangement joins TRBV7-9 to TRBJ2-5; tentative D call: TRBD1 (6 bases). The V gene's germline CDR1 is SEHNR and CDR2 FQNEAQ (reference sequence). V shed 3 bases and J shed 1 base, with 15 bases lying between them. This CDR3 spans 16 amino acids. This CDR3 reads CASSLGAGSSQETQYY. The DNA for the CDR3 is TGTGCCAGCAGCTTGGGGGCGGGCAGCTCCCAAGAGACCCAGTACTAC.

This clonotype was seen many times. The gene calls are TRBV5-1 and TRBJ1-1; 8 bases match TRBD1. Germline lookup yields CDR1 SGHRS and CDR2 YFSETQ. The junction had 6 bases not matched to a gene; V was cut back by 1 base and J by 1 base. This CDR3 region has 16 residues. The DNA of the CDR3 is TGCGCCAGCAGCTTGCCGAGACAGGGGCAGAACACTGAAGCTTTCTTT. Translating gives CASSLPRQGQNTEAFF.